This is a list of T cell receptor beta chains from one sample in a study of a mutant IDH1 vaccine in newly diagnosed glioma. What these receptors recognize is not known. The protocol was immunoSEQ multiplex PCR, while the TCRdb copy is restricted to in-frame clones and leaves out a portion. The profile shows tens of thousands of clones, around 70% of them singletons. Sequencing was performed on peripheral blood mononuclear cells (PBMCs), taken from a glioma patient whose treatment included an IDH1 peptide vaccine. These receptors came from a man aged 18 to 30 with glioma. Some clones in this sample may be carry-over from other donors' samples. Both conserved end residues are part of each CDR3. A D gene is named only where the DNA matches it firmly. Clone size, where shown, is once, few, many, or a class for clones that have expanded.

CDR3: CASSLAGADYGYTF
DNA: TGTGCCAGCAGCTTGGCGGGGGCGGACTATGGCTACACCTTC
J: TRBJ1-2
size: -
V: TRBV5-5
D: -

CDR3: CASIPTVLRVQGQLYEQYF
DNA: TGCGCCAGCATCCCCACGGTCCTCAGAGTGCAAGGCCAGCTTTACGAGCAGTACTTC
J: TRBJ2-7
size: -
V: TRBV4-1
D: -

CDR3: CASSSGNPGFEAFF
DNA: TGTGCCAGCAGTAGCGGGAATCCGGGTTTTGAAGCTTTCTTT
J: TRBJ1-1
size: -
V: TRBV27
D: -

CDR3: CATTLAGANSYNEQFF
DNA: TGTGCCACCACGCTAGCGGGAGCGAACTCCTACAATGAGCAGTTCTTC
J: TRBJ2-1
size: -
V: TRBV19
D: TRBD2

CDR3: CASSALPPLRYEQYF
DNA: TGCGCCAGCAGTGCCCTCCCCCCACTCCGCTACGAGCAGTACTTC
J: TRBJ2-7
size: -
V: TRBV10-1
D: -

CDR3: CASSLSGRGVSGNTIYF
DNA: TGTGCCAGCAGCTTGAGCGGCAGGGGGGTCTCTGGAAACACCATATATTTT
J: TRBJ1-3
size: -
V: TRBV5-6
D: TRBD1

CDR3: CASSYLTGEQYF
DNA: TGTGCCAGCAGTTACCTAACAGGGGAGCAGTACTTC
J: TRBJ2-7
size: -
V: TRBV6-5
D: -

CDR3: CASSPETGAKNTEAFF
DNA: TGTGCCAGCAGCCCAGAGACAGGGGCCAAAAACACTGAAGCTTTCTTT
J: TRBJ1-1
size: -
V: TRBV4-2
D: TRBD1

CDR3: CASSFQGAGEQYF
DNA: TGTGCCAGCAGCTTTCAGGGGGCAGGGGAGCAGTACTTC
J: TRBJ2-7
size: -
V: TRBV7-2
D: TRBD1

CDR3: CASSVDNSRSYEQYF
DNA: TGTGCCAGCAGCGTAGATAACAGTAGGTCCTACGAGCAGTACTTC
J: TRBJ2-7
size: -
V: TRBV9
D: -

CDR3: CASSLRRVAGELFF
DNA: TGTGCCAGCAGCTTGCGTCGGGTTGCCGGGGAGCTGTTTTTT
J: TRBJ2-2
size: -
V: TRBV5-6
D: -

CDR3: CASSSDRGGYTF
DNA: TGTGCCAGCAGCTCGGACAGGGGTGGCTACACCTTC
J: TRBJ1-2
size: once
V: TRBV5-4
D: TRBD1

CDR3: CASSYSYDSYEQYF
DNA: TGTGCCAGCAGTTACTCGTACGACTCCTACGAGCAGTACTTC
J: TRBJ2-7
size: once
V: TRBV6-5
D: -

CDR3: CASSTRWGLHQETQYF
DNA: TGTGCCAGCAGCACCCGGTGGGGACTCCACCAAGAGACCCAGTACTTC
J: TRBJ2-5
size: -
V: TRBV5-6
D: -

CDR3: CASDQTGTAPRMVFF
DNA: TGTGCCAGCGATCAAACCGGGACAGCCCCGCGGATGGTGTTTTTT
J: TRBJ1-4
size: -
V: TRBV6-6
D: TRBD1

CDR3: CASSTFGGGSYNEQFF
DNA: TGTGCCAGCAGCACGTTCGGGGGGGGATCCTACAATGAGCAGTTCTTC
J: TRBJ2-1
size: -
V: TRBV7-9
D: TRBD2

CDR3: CASSAQGTEAFF
DNA: TGTGCCAGCAGCGCGCAAGGGACTGAAGCTTTCTTT
J: TRBJ1-1
size: few
V: TRBV9
D: -

CDR3: CASSPEVLGYTF
DNA: TGTGCCAGCAGTCCGGAGGTCTTAGGCTACACCTTC
J: TRBJ1-2
size: -
V: TRBV6-6
D: -

CDR3: CASSQDRYSTDTQYF
DNA: TGCGCCAGCAGCCAAGATCGCTATTCCACAGATACGCAGTATTTT
J: TRBJ2-3
size: -
V: TRBV4-3
D: -

CDR3: CASSKGDRRSAFF
DNA: TGTGCCAGTTCAAAAGGAGACAGACGTTCTGCTTTCTTT
J: TRBJ1-1
size: -
V: TRBV19
D: -

CDR3: CASSFRTVGYTF
DNA: TGTGCCAGCAGCTTCCGGACCGTAGGCTACACCTTC
J: TRBJ1-2
size: -
V: TRBV7-2
D: -

CDR3: CASSQDRGAGNTIYF
DNA: TGCGCCAGCAGCCAAGATAGGGGGGCTGGAAACACCATATATTTT
J: TRBJ1-3
size: few
V: TRBV4-3
D: -

CDR3: CASTREGGGPETQYF
DNA: TGTGCCAGCACTCGAGAAGGGGGCGGCCCGGAGACCCAGTACTTC
J: TRBJ2-5
size: -
V: TRBV5-8
D: TRBD1

CDR3: CASSSPRDEAFF
DNA: TGTGCCAGCAGCTCCCCCCGCGATGAAGCTTTCTTT
J: TRBJ1-1
size: -
V: TRBV7-9
D: -

CDR3: CASSPPAAQAFF
DNA: TGTGCCAGCAGTCCCCCGGCGGCGCAAGCTTTCTTT
J: TRBJ1-1
size: -
V: TRBV6-5
D: -

CDR3: CASSIVTATNEKLFF
DNA: TGTGCCAGTAGTATAGTGACAGCAACTAATGAAAAACTGTTTTTT
J: TRBJ1-4
size: -
V: TRBV19
D: -

CDR3: CASSSGQVYNEQFF
DNA: TGTGCCAGCAGCAGCGGACAGGTGTACAATGAGCAGTTCTTC
J: TRBJ2-1
size: -
V: TRBV5-8
D: TRBD1

CDR3: CAFSGGAKQETQYF
DNA: TGTGCCTTTAGCGGGGGGGCAAAACAAGAGACCCAGTACTTC
J: TRBJ2-5
size: -
V: TRBV30
D: TRBD2

CDR3: CASSLSGQFYGANVLTF
DNA: TGTGCCAGCAGTTTATCGGGACAGTTCTATGGGGCCAACGTCCTGACTTTC
J: TRBJ2-6
size: -
V: TRBV27
D: TRBD1

CDR3: CASSQEGFGRGRGNQPQHF
DNA: TGCGCCAGCAGCCAAGAAGGGTTTGGCAGGGGGAGAGGTAATCAGCCCCAGCATTTT
J: TRBJ1-5
size: -
V: TRBV4-3
D: TRBD1

CDR3: CASSSRGNQPQHF
DNA: TGTGCCAGCAGTTCCAGAGGCAATCAGCCCCAGCATTTT
J: TRBJ1-5
size: -
V: TRBV28
D: -

CDR3: CASSSTGAQYNEQFF
DNA: TGTGCCAGCAGCTCGACAGGGGCGCAGTACAATGAGCAGTTCTTC
J: TRBJ2-1
size: -
V: TRBV7-3
D: TRBD1

CDR3: CASSQDIRESSGNTIYF
DNA: TGCGCCAGCAGCCAAGACATCAGGGAAAGCTCTGGAAACACCATATATTTT
J: TRBJ1-3
size: -
V: TRBV4-1
D: -

CDR3: CASSHPSRGARTDTQYF
DNA: TGCGCCAGCAGCCATCCAAGCCGGGGGGCGCGAACAGATACGCAGTATTTT
J: TRBJ2-3
size: -
V: TRBV4-3
D: -

CDR3: CASSTTGDYNEQFF
DNA: TGTGCCAGCAGCACGACAGGGGATTACAATGAGCAGTTCTTC
J: TRBJ2-1
size: once
V: TRBV7-9
D: TRBD1

CDR3: CASSSYRENTIYF
DNA: TGTGCCAGCAGTTCATACAGGGAAAACACCATATATTTT
J: TRBJ1-3
size: few
V: TRBV11-2
D: -

CDR3: CASSPETISHEQYF
DNA: TGTGCCAGCTCACCTGAGACAATTAGCCACGAGCAGTACTTC
J: TRBJ2-7
size: few
V: TRBV18
D: -

CDR3: CASSPLTSGSNTGELFF
DNA: TGTGCCAGCAGTCCCTTGACTAGCGGGTCGAACACCGGGGAGCTGTTTTTT
J: TRBJ2-2
size: -
V: TRBV5-6
D: TRBD2

CDR3: CASSTARHEQYF
DNA: TGTGCCAGCAGCACAGCACGCCACGAGCAGTACTTC
J: TRBJ2-7
size: -
V: TRBV5-6
D: -

CDR3: CASSRTGRDAFF
DNA: TGTGCCAGCAGTAGGACAGGCCGCGATGCTTTCTTT
J: TRBJ1-1
size: once
V: TRBV25-1
D: TRBD1

CDR3: CAISVGVPGSDRSF
DNA: TGTGCCATCAGTGTCGGAGTTCCAGGGAGTGACAGGAGCTTC
J: TRBJ2-7
size: -
V: TRBV10-3
D: -

CDR3: CASKGGFTDTQYF
DNA: TGTGCCAGCAAGGGGGGTTTCACAGATACGCAGTATTTT
J: TRBJ2-3
size: once
V: TRBV28
D: -

CDR3: CASSLKLAKNIQYF
DNA: TGTGCCAGCAGTTTAAAACTAGCCAAAAACATTCAGTACTTC
J: TRBJ2-4
size: -
V: TRBV6-5
D: -

CDR3: CASSQLNTEAFF
DNA: TGCGCCAGCAGCCAATTAAACACTGAAGCTTTCTTT
J: TRBJ1-1
size: -
V: TRBV4-1
D: -

CDR3: CASSAGQTSNQPQHF
DNA: TGTGCCAGCAGCGCGGGACAGACTAGCAATCAGCCCCAGCATTTT
J: TRBJ1-5
size: -
V: TRBV27
D: TRBD1

CDR3: CASSPRRLAGIQETQYF
DNA: TGTGCCAGCAGCCCCAGACGACTAGCGGGAATTCAAGAGACCCAGTACTTC
J: TRBJ2-5
size: -
V: TRBV7-2
D: TRBD2

CDR3: CASSFSGQGNQPQHF
DNA: TGTGCCAGCAGTTTTTCGGGACAGGGGAATCAGCCCCAGCATTTT
J: TRBJ1-5
size: few
V: TRBV6-6
D: TRBD1

CDR3: CASSLVAGRNTEAFF
DNA: TGTGCCAGCAGCTTGGTCGCAGGGAGGAACACTGAAGCTTTCTTT
J: TRBJ1-1
size: few
V: TRBV5-4
D: -

CDR3: CASSLVEGAGSPLHF
DNA: TGTGCCAGCAGCTTGGTGGAGGGTGCCGGTTCACCCCTCCACTTT
J: TRBJ1-6
size: -
V: TRBV5-6
D: -

CDR3: CASSQVSYNEQFF
DNA: TGCGCCAGCAGCCAAGTTTCGTACAATGAGCAGTTCTTC
J: TRBJ2-1
size: -
V: TRBV4-3
D: -